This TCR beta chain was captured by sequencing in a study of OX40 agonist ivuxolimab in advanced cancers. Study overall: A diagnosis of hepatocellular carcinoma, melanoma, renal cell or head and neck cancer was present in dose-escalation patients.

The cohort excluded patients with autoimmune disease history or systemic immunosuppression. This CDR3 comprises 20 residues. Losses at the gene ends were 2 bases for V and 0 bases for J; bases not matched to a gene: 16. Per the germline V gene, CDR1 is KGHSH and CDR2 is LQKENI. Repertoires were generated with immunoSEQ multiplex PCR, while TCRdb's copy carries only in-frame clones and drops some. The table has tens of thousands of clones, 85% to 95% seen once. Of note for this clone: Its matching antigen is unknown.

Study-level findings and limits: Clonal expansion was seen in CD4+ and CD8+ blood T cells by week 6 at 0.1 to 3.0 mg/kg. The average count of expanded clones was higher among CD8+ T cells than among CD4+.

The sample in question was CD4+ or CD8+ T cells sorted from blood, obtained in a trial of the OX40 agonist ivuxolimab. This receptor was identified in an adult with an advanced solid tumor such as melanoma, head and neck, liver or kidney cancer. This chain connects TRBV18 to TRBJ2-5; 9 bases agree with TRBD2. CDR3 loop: CASSPTPASGIWAYQETQYF. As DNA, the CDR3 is TGTGCCAGCTCACCAACCCCCGCTAGCGGGATATGGGCGTACCAAGAGACCCAGTACTTC.